The T cell receptor beta chain under discussion was sequenced for a study of naive and memory T cell subsets. From the second PCR step, alpha and beta chains were amplified apart. The V gene end was trimmed by 0 bases and the J gene end by 9 bases; junction bases not matched to a gene: 11. Germline V gives CDR1 MRHNA, CDR2 SNTAGT. There are 17 residues in the CDR3. Two oligonucleotides, mixed equimolar, formed the beta constant-region primer covering TRBC1 and TRBC2. The ligated cDNA underwent four PCR rounds using SP2 and nested alpha and beta constant-region primers. MiXCR was run by TCRdb on the UMI-ligation and nested PCR reads, yielding one entry per CDR3 protein. The sample contains about 22,000 distinct CDR3 sequences, around 10% of which appear only once.

The chain employs TRBV6-4 and TRBJ2-1, with 10 bases that match TRBD2. The sequence was obtained from a human donor in good health. The sequenced sample was central memory CD8+ T cells from blood. The CDR3 region is CASSDSRLAGVLGEQFF. The CDR3 DNA is TGTGCCAGCAGTGACTCGCGGCTAGCGGGAGTCCTAGGTGAGCAGTTCTTC.